This section outlines one T cell receptor (beta chain) sequence together with its context. Reverse transcribing all isolated RNA meant expressed TCRB transcripts were sequenced. This table comes from immunoSEQ multiplex PCR, and its TCRdb copy is limited to in-frame clones, with some not included. Of about 470,000 clones listed, over 25% were seen once; the top ten hold about 0.06%. This sample is part of a study of beta chain features in type 1 diabetes. CDR3 length equals 13 residues. CDR1 is GTSNPN, CDR2 SVGIG, per germline (reference sequence). V was cut by 1 base and J by 0 bases, with 6 bases left in between.

The sample taken for sequencing was naive CD4+ T cells from blood. V usage is TRBV30 and J usage is TRBJ1-1; no clear D gene. The TCR comes from a man between 18 and 29 years old in good health. The CDR3 sequence is CAWSEQLNTEAFF. DNA for the CDR3: TGTGCCTGGAGTGAACAGTTGAACACTGAAGCTTTCTTT. Variable domain in full (rest from reference TRBV30 and TRBJ1-1): SQTIHQWPATLVQPVGSPLSLECTVEGTSNPNLYWYRQAAGRGLQLLFYSVGIGQISSEVPQNLSASRPQDRQFILSSKKLLLSDSGFYLCAWSEQLNTEAFFGQGTRLTVV.